The 10 T cell receptor beta chains given below trace back to one sample, sequenced in a study of blood T cells in healthy people across ages. A second PCR, run for about 6 to 11 cycles, used a sample-barcoded 5' primer plus a J-beta primer mix. One entry per CDR3 protein results from TCRdb running MiXCR on the 5' RACE reads. The sample records fewer than 700,000 distinct CDR3 sequences, around 38% being singletons. The specimen sequenced was blood. The receptors were sampled from a man aged 80 or over in good health.

The chain couples TRBV28 to TRBJ2-5; 7 nucleotides align to TRBD1. V was pared by 8 bases and J by 4 bases, with 10 bases of the junction left unmatched. The CDR3 has 14 amino acids. From germline, CDR1 is MDHEN and CDR2 SYDVKM. CDR3 region: CASANSGGRETQYF. Written as DNA, the CDR3 is TGTGCCAGCGCGAATTCAGGGGGACGAGAGACCCAGTACTTC. Drawing the rest from reference TRBV28 and TRBJ2-5, the complete variable domain is DVKVTQSSRYLVKRTGEKVFLECVQDMDHENMFWYRQDPGLGLRLIYFSYDVKMKEKGDIPEGYSVSREKKERFSLILESASTNQTSMYLCASANSGGRETQYFGPGTRLLVL.

The sample holds one count of this clonotype. The J gene is TRBJ2-2, the V gene TRBV12-3 or TRBV12-4; D remains unclear. The V end lost 6 bases, the J end lost 0 bases, and 14 bases lay between the germline ends. The CDR3 is 16 residues long. The CDR3 sequence: CASRGSVASNTGELFF. The CDR3 region has the DNA TGTGCCAGCAGGGGATCGGTTGCTTCGAACACCGGGGAGCTGTTTTTT.

This clonotype has just a few counts. The rearrangement links TRBV7-2 to TRBJ1-2, with TRBD1 matching over 9 bases. The CDR3 loop spans 17 amino acids. V shed 2 bases and J 6 bases; nucleotides not matched to a gene: 13. Germline V gene lookup returns CDR1 SGHTA and CDR2 FQGNSA. The CDR3 coding sequence is TGTGCCAGCAGCTTATCCCCGGGACAGGGCCCCCAAGATGGCTACACCTTC. Protein product: CASSLSPGQGPQDGYTF.

The gene calls are TRBV20-1 and TRBJ2-7; TRBD1 matches 9 bases. Trimming removed 2 bases from V and 0 bases from J; junction bases left unmatched: 8. Per the germline V gene, CDR1 is DFQATT and CDR2 is SNEGSKA (reference sequence). This CDR3 has 16 amino acids. CDR3 sequence (DNA): TGCAGTGCTAGAAGTACAGGGGGCCGAAGCTCCTACGAGCAGTACTTC. Translation: CSARSTGGRSSYEQYF.

The CDR3 region has the DNA TGTGCCAGCAGCTTAGTGACACTAGCTACCTACGAGCAGTACTTC. Translation: CASSLVTLATYEQYF. The rearrangement joins TRBV11-2 to TRBJ2-7; D perhaps matches TRBD2 (6 bases). Trimming removed 1 base from V and 2 bases from J, with 12 bases in between. This CDR3 comprises 15 residues. The germline V gene encodes CDR1 SGHAT and CDR2 FQNNGV.

V usage is TRBV2 and J usage is TRBJ2-7; 7 bases map to TRBD2. The germline V gene has CDR1 SNHLY and CDR2 FYNNEI. The CDR3 has 12 amino acids. With V trimmed by 8 bases and J by 7 bases, 8 bases remained unmatched. This CDR3 is CASRPPGGEQYF. The CDR3 coding sequence is TGTGCCAGCCGACCGCCGGGAGGTGAGCAGTACTTC.

The chain is built from TRBV7-3 and TRBJ2-6; TRBD2 agrees at 9 bases. This CDR3 spans 18 amino acids. V shed 6 bases, J shed 2 bases, and the junction held 11 bases outside the gene matches. Germline assignment: CDR1 SGHTA and CDR2 FQGTGA. CDR3 DNA: TGTGCCAGCAGTCCAACTATAGCGGGGGCAACTGGGGCCAACGTCCTGACTTTC. Its translation: CASSPTIAGATGANVLTF.

The chain uses TRBV18 and TRBJ2-3; D unclear. CDR3 size: 14 residues. Trimming took off 3 bases at V and 0 bases at J, with 7 bases between the two ends. Per the germline V gene, CDR1 is KGHSH and CDR2 is LQKENI. CDR3 sequence reads: CASSPSRSTDTQYF. The CDR3 nucleotides read TGTGCCAGCTCACCCTCCAGGAGCACAGATACGCAGTATTTT.

This clonotype has more than one count but fewer than ten. This chain uses TRBV28 with TRBJ2-7; the D gene is possibly TRBD1 (5 bases). This CDR3 has 15 amino acids. With 5 bases removed from V and 0 bases from J, the gap between germline ends came to 14 bases. Per germline, CDR1 MDHEN and CDR2 SYDVKM. The CDR3 DNA is TGTGCCAGCAGTCCCCCGACAGCTAACTCCTACGAGCAGTACTTC. Protein: CASSPPTANSYEQYF.

This clonotype was seen only a few times. This rearrangement joins TRBV4-3 to TRBJ2-6; D gene ambiguous. Trimming removed 0 bases at V and 0 bases at J, with 12 bases between. The CDR3 spans 18 residues. Germline CDR1 is LGHNA and CDR2 is YSLEER. Written as DNA, the CDR3 is TGCGCCAGCAGCCAAGAAGTCTCTTTGGGCTCTGGGGCCAACGTCCTGACTTTC. Protein product: CASSQEVSLGSGANVLTF.